Following are 2 T cell receptor beta chains from one sample sequenced in a study of cytomegalovirus exposure and HLA in healthy donors. TCRdb's table, derived via immunoSEQ multiplex PCR, lists solely in-frame clones and lacks some. The sample records tens of thousands of clones, 90% to 95% being singletons. Sequencing was done on a sample of PBMCs. The receptors were gathered from a woman between 18 and 29 years old in good health and CMV-seronegative.

This clone was seen a handful of times. The gene calls are TRBV6-6 and TRBJ1-2, with 7 bases fitting TRBD1. The CDR3 runs to 12 residues. With 7 bases clipped from V and 4 bases from J, the junction kept 3 bases outside the gene matches. The germline CDR1 and CDR2 sequences are MNHNY and SVGAGI (reference sequence). This chain's CDR3 is CASTGTAYGYTF. CDR3 bases: TGTGCCAGCACCGGGACAGCCTATGGCTACACCTTC.

The chain has TRBV5-6 and TRBJ2-7, with D possibly matching TRBD2 (6 bases). V lost 4 bases and J 4 bases, leaving 12 bases between the germline ends. This CDR3 has 13 amino acids. Germline-derived CDR1 and CDR2 are SGHDT and YYEEEE. For the CDR3, the DNA is TGTGCCAGCAGCCGCGTTGGGGGGTACGAGCAGTACTTC. Translation gives CASSRVGGYEQYF.